The TCR beta chain under discussion was sequenced for a study of Tregs in tolerant kidney transplant recipients. Findings and caveats of the study: No direct test of biological reproducibility was done here.

TCRdb's copy holds only in-frame clones and misses some; the assay was immunoSEQ multiplex PCR. The table lists some 240,000 clones, around 82% of them singletons, with around 0.64% in the top ten. This clone was observed once. Its antigen is undetermined. Germline V gives CDR1 SGHTS, CDR2 YDEGEE. CDR3 length equals 14 residues. The junction had 7 bases not matched to a gene; V was cut back by 4 bases and J by 5 bases. V usage is TRBV5-8 and J usage is TRBJ1-1; 8 bases map to TRBD1. The sample was CD4+ T cells from blood. This clonotype was obtained from a human donor in good health. This CDR3 reads CASSTRGRRTEAFF. As DNA, the CDR3 is TGTGCCAGCAGCACCAGGGGGCGTCGGACTGAAGCTTTCTTT. Combining the CDR3 with reference TRBV5-8 and TRBJ1-1 gives the whole variable domain EAGVTQSPTHLIKTRGQQATLRCSPISGHTSVYWYQQALGLGLQFLLWYDEGEERNRGNFPPRFSGRQFPNYSSELNVNALELEDSALYLCASSTRGRRTEAFFGQGTRLTVV.